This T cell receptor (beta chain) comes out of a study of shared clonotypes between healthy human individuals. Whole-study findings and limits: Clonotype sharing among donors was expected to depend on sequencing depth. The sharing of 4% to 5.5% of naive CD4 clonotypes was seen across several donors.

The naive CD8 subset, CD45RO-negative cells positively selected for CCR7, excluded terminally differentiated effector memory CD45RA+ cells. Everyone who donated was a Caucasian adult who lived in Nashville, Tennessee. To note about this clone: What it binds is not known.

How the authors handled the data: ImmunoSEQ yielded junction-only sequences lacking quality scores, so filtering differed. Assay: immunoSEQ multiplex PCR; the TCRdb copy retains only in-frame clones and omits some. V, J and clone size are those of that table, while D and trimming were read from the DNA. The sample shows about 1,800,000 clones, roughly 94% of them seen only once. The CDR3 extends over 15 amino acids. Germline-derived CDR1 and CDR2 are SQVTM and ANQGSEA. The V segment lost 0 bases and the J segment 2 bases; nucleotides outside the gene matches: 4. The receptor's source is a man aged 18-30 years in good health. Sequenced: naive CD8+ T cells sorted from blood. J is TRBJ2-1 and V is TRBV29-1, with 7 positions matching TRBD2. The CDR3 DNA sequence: TGCAGCGTTGAAGAGGGCGGGAGTGCCTACAATGAGCAGTTCTTC. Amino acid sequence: CSVEEGGSAYNEQFF.